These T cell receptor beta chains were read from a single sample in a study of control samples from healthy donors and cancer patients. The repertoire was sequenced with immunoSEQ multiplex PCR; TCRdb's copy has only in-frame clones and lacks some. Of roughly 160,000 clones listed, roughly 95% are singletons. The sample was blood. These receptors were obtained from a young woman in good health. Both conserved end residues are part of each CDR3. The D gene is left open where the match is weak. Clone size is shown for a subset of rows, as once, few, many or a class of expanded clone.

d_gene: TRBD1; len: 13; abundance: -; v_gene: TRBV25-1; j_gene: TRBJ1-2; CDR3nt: TGTGCCACTTCAGGGGGGACTCGGTATGGCTACACCTTC; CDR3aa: CATSGGTRYGYTF
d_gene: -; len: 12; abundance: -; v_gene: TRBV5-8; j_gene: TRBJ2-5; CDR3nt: TGTGCCAGCAGCGACCCTCCCAGGACCCAGTACTTC; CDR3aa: CASSDPPRTQYF
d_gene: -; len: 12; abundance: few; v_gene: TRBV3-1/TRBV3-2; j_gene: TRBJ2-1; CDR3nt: TGTGCCAGCAGCCGGGGCTCCAATGAGCAGTTCTTC; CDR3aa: CASSRGSNEQFF
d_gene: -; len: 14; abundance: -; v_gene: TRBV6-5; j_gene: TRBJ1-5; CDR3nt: TGTGCCAGCAGCCACCCCACCCCTGTTCAGCCCCAGCATTTT; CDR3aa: CASSHPTPVQPQHF
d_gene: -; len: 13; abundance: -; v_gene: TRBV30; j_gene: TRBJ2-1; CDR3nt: TGTGCCTGGAGTCTCAATACGGTGGGTGAGCAGTTCTTC; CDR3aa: CAWSLNTVGEQFF
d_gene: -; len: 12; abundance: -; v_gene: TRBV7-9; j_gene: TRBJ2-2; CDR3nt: TGTGCCAGCAGCTTAGCTGCCGGGGAGCTGTTTTTT; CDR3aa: CASSLAAGELFF
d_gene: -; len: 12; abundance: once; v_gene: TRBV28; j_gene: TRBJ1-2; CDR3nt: TGTGCCAGCAGAGAGGTCCGCTCTGGCTACACCTTC; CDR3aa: CASREVRSGYTF
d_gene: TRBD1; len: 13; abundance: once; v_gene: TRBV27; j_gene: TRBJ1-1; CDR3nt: TGTGCCAGCAGCAACAGGGGATGGACTGAAGCTTTCTTT; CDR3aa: CASSNRGWTEAFF
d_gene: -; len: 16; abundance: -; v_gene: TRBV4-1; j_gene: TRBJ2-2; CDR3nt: TGCGCCAGCAGCCAAGGTCGGGGAGGGAACACCGGGGAGCTGTTTTTT; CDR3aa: CASSQGRGGNTGELFF
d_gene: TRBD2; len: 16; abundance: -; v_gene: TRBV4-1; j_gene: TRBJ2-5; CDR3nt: TGCGCCAGCAGCCAAGTCATTGGCGGGAGTGGCGAGACCCAGTACTTC; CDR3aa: CASSQVIGGSGETQYF
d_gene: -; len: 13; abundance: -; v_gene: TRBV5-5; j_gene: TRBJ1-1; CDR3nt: TGTGCCAGCAGCCTGATGGAAAACACTGAAGCTTTCTTT; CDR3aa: CASSLMENTEAFF